The 15 T cell receptor beta chains given below trace back to one sample, sequenced in a study of PD-1 blockade in classical Hodgkin lymphoma. There was relapse after autologous stem cell transplantation in every patient, and there was variation in brentuximab vedotin exposure. Sequencing was performed with immunoSEQ multiplex PCR; in TCRdb, only in-frame clones are kept and a portion is missing. The sample gives some 60,000 clones, 90% of which show up once; around 9.7% is in the top ten. The sample consisted of peripheral blood mononuclear cells (PBMCs), taken at baseline. The receptors shown here come from a human donor with classical Hodgkin lymphoma.

The chain uses TRBV28 and TRBJ2-7; D not resolved. Germline V gene data show CDR1 as MDHEN and CDR2 as SYDVKM. The V gene lost 2 bases and the J gene lost 9 bases, with 17 bases spanning the gap. The CDR3 is 14 amino acids. CDR3 sequence: CASSLVPISTMQYF. In nucleotides, the CDR3 is TGTGCCAGCAGTTTAGTACCTATTTCTACGATGCAGTACTTC.

The chain joins TRBV11-2 to TRBJ2-1; TRBD2 matches at 13 bases. There are 15 residues in the CDR3. V shed 6 bases, J shed 4 bases, and the junction held 3 bases outside the gene matches. The germline V gene has CDR1 SGHAT and CDR2 FQNNGV. In nucleotides, the CDR3 is TGTGCCAGCAGGGGACTAGCGGGAAATTACAATGAGCAGTTCTTC. This translates into CASRGLAGNYNEQFF.

In this sample, this clone turned up a few times. This chain joins TRBV7-2 and TRBJ1-6; D not resolved. CDR3 length equals 12 residues. V lost 2 bases and J lost 11, with 7 bases in between. Germline CDR1 and CDR2: SGHTA and FQGNSA. CDR3 DNA sequence: TGTGCCAGCAGCTTACTCGGGCCACCCCTCCACTTT. This gives the protein CASSLLGPPLHF.

V usage is TRBV18 and J usage is TRBJ2-2; tentatively, D is TRBD1 (5 bases). Germline V CDR1 and CDR2: KGHSH, LQKENI. Trimming shortened V by 0 bases and J by 1 base, and 9 bases separated the two germline ends. The CDR3 is 16 amino acids. The CDR3 coding sequence is TGTGCCAGCTCACCACCGGGTCAGGGGAACACCGGGGAGCTGTTTTTT. Translation: CASSPPGQGNTGELFF.

The count of this clone is one. The same CDR3 is also encoded by other DNA sequences in this sample. The V call is TRBV28, the J call TRBJ2-7; tentatively, D is TRBD1 (7 bases). The CDR3 loop spans 15 amino acids. V was trimmed by 3 bases and J by 2 bases, leaving 14 bases between them. Germline CDR1 and CDR2: MDHEN and SYDVKM. The CDR3 region is CASSLGRGVPYEQYF. The CDR3 nucleotides are TGTGCCAGCAGTTTGGGCAGGGGGGTCCCCTACGAGCAGTACTTC.

Sample share makes this clone medium-sized. Other DNA sequences in the sample encode the same CDR3. The chain has TRBV6-1 and TRBJ1-5, with TRBD1 as a possible D gene (5 bases). This CDR3 has 13 residues. Trimming stripped 0 bases from V and 7 bases from J, with 7 bases between. Germline V CDR1 and CDR2: MNHNS, SASEGT. CDR3 nucleotides: TGTGCCAGCAGTGAAGCGGGGGACCAGCCCCAGCATTTT. It specifies CASSEAGDQPQHF.

V is TRBV18 and J is TRBJ2-7; 8 positions agree with TRBD2. The CDR3 spans 13 residues. Germline CDR1 reads KGHSH; CDR2 reads LQKENI. V lost 4 bases and J lost 4; bases outside the gene matches: 3. CDR3 DNA sequence: TGTGCCAGCTCACGGTCGGGAGGGTACGAGCAGTACTTC. It is translated as CASSRSGGYEQYF.

This clone was observed once. The V call is TRBV5-1, the J call TRBJ2-5; D is unresolved. Trimming cost V 2 bases and J 1 base, with 9 bases left between them. Germline CDR1 SGHRS, CDR2 YFSETQ. The CDR3 contains 14 residues. CDR3 amino acids: CASSLNAGQETQYF. The CDR3, as DNA: TGCGCCAGCAGCTTAAACGCAGGCCAAGAGACCCAGTACTTC. The variable domain in full, with the rest retrieved from reference TRBV5-1 and TRBJ2-5, is KAGVTQTPRYLIKTRGQQVTLSCSPISGHRSVSWYQQTPGQGLQFLFEYFSETQRNKGNFPGRFSGRQFSNSRSEMNVSTLELGDSALYLCASSLNAGQETQYFGPGTRLLVL.

The chain links TRBV27 to TRBJ2-5, with 7 bases matching TRBD1. The germline gives CDR1 MNHEY, CDR2 SMNVEV (reference sequence). V lost 4 bases and J lost 3; bases outside the gene matches: 5. This CDR3 is built from 14 residues. CDR3: CASSSRQGEETQYF. The CDR3 DNA sequence: TGTGCCAGCAGTTCCCGACAGGGCGAAGAGACCCAGTACTTC.

The V gene is TRBV27, the J gene TRBJ1-5, with TRBD1 as a possible D gene (5 bases). Germline loops: CDR1 MNHEY, CDR2 SMNVEV (reference sequence). CDR3 length: 15 residues. V gave up 6 bases and J gave up 0 bases, with 12 bases separating them. This CDR3 reads CASSTTGNSNQPQHF. CDR3 DNA: TGTGCCAGCAGCACAACAGGTAATAGCAATCAGCCCCAGCATTTT.

J is TRBJ1-2 and V is TRBV6-4; the match to TRBD1 covers 8 bases. The V gene end was trimmed by 2 bases and the J gene end by 7 bases; junction bases not matched to a gene: 6. Per the germline V gene, CDR1 is MRHNA and CDR2 is SNTAGT. The CDR3 is made up of 14 amino acids. The CDR3 nucleotides read TGTGCCAGCAGTGACACCGACAGGGGAATTGGCTACACCTTC. This codes for CASSDTDRGIGYTF.

The chain couples TRBV2 to TRBJ2-7; D may be TRBD2 (5 bases). Trimming shortened V by 3 bases and J by 1 base, and 13 bases separated the two germline ends. This CDR3 contains 15 residues. Per germline, CDR1 SNHLY and CDR2 FYNNEI. CDR3 in DNA: TGTGCCAGCAGTGACCGTGGCGGGTCTTCCTACGAGCAGTACTTC. It is translated as CASSDRGGSSYEQYF.

This chain joins TRBV23-1 and TRBJ2-1; D is unresolved. TRBV23-1 is an ORF; its function is uncertain. V dropped 0 bases and J dropped 3 bases, with 15 bases sitting between them. The CDR3 loop spans 17 amino acids. CDR3 loop: CASSQSIYLILYNEQFF. CDR3 sequence (DNA): TGCGCCAGCAGTCAATCGATCTACCTTATTCTCTACAATGAGCAGTTCTTC.

The rearrangement links TRBV5-1 to TRBJ1-4; no firm D call. The V gene's germline CDR1 is SGHRS and CDR2 YFSETQ. V lost 7 bases, J lost 0 bases, and 7 bases lay in between. This CDR3 region has 13 residues. Here the CDR3 reads CASSSATNEKLFF. The CDR3 nucleotides read TGCGCCAGCTCCTCAGCAACTAATGAAAAACTGTTTTTT.

The V gene is TRBV7-8, the J gene TRBJ1-2; no definite D call. From germline, CDR1 is SGHVS and CDR2 FQNEAQ. V lost 6 bases to trimming and J lost 8 bases, with 10 bases between them. CDR3 length: 11 amino acids. DNA of the CDR3: TGTGCCAGCAGGTCCCCTAGCGGCTACACCTTC. Translated: CASRSPSGYTF. The full variable domain, with the rest looked up from reference TRBV7-8 and TRBJ1-2, is GAGVSQSPRYKVAKRGQDVALRCDPISGHVSLFWYQQALGQGPEFLTYFQNEAQLDKSGLPSDRFFAERPEGSVSTLKIQRTQQEDSAVYLCASRSPSGYTFGSGTRLTVV.